Listed below are T cell receptor beta chains from one sample, sequenced in a study of T cells expressing NK-cell markers. TCRdb processed the 5' RACE reads again and assigns one entry to each CDR3 protein, with no DNA. This sample contains about 260,000 distinct CDR3 sequences. The sample consisted of blood T cells: a sorted CD56 or NKG2C T cell subset, CD4+ or CD8+ T cells, or bulk PBMC T cells (not recorded which). These receptors all stem from a woman aged 18-69 years in good health. CDR3s include the opening cysteine and the closing phenylalanine or tryptophan. The order of the fields is J gene, V gene, CDR3 protein.

j_call: TRBJ2-3
v_call: TRBV15
cdr3_aa: CATSPGTSGSDTQYF

j_call: TRBJ2-5
v_call: TRBV27
cdr3_aa: CASSFRGYQETQYF

j_call: TRBJ2-3
v_call: TRBV14
cdr3_aa: CASSQVSDTQYF

j_call: TRBJ2-7
v_call: TRBV12-3/TRBV12-4
cdr3_aa: CASSVLAGVPGEQYF

j_call: TRBJ2-1
v_call: TRBV12-3/TRBV12-4
cdr3_aa: CASSPRQGYNEQFF

j_call: TRBJ2-1
v_call: TRBV20-1
cdr3_aa: CSGAGTSGGGEQFF

j_call: TRBJ1-2
v_call: TRBV28
cdr3_aa: CASSLGGGDYGYTF

j_call: TRBJ2-3
v_call: TRBV5-1
cdr3_aa: CASRVGGGTPRDTQYF

j_call: TRBJ1-5
v_call: TRBV18
cdr3_aa: CASSPPNSNQPQHF

j_call: TRBJ2-5
v_call: TRBV7-2
cdr3_aa: CASSLRGRRGETQYF

j_call: TRBJ2-3
v_call: TRBV12-3/TRBV12-4
cdr3_aa: CASSLGWSASTDTQYF

j_call: TRBJ2-2
v_call: TRBV3-1
cdr3_aa: CASSRRSPSNTGELFF

j_call: TRBJ2-3
v_call: TRBV27
cdr3_aa: CASSRDGPATQYF

j_call: TRBJ1-4
v_call: TRBV18
cdr3_aa: CASSPWTDNEKLFF

j_call: TRBJ2-1
v_call: TRBV11-2
cdr3_aa: CASSLVRTSGGSRYNEQFF

j_call: TRBJ2-5
v_call: TRBV20-1
cdr3_aa: CSARVAGGGETQYF

j_call: TRBJ2-5
v_call: TRBV20-1
cdr3_aa: CSARINLRRGLETQYF

j_call: TRBJ1-5
v_call: TRBV18
cdr3_aa: CASSSGTPSNQPQHF

j_call: TRBJ1-2
v_call: TRBV4-1
cdr3_aa: CASSQAGALPGYTF

j_call: TRBJ2-1
v_call: TRBV18
cdr3_aa: CASSPLADEQFF

j_call: TRBJ1-2
v_call: TRBV7-2
cdr3_aa: CASRTGEGGYTF

j_call: TRBJ1-3
v_call: TRBV7-2
cdr3_aa: CASSLHRTGSGNTIYF

j_call: TRBJ2-6
v_call: TRBV5-1
cdr3_aa: CASSPGTGGGYNVLTF

j_call: TRBJ2-7
v_call: TRBV10-3
cdr3_aa: CAISESGGHEQYF

j_call: TRBJ2-3
v_call: TRBV20-1
cdr3_aa: CSARDRRGIDTQYF

j_call: TRBJ2-7
v_call: TRBV20-1
cdr3_aa: CSAGGLAGVHEQYF

j_call: TRBJ2-2
v_call: TRBV2
cdr3_aa: CASSEALPGNTGELFF

j_call: TRBJ2-3
v_call: TRBV30
cdr3_aa: CAWSADRGRGTQYF

j_call: TRBJ2-1
v_call: TRBV5-8
cdr3_aa: CASSAQPISSYNEQFF

j_call: TRBJ2-7
v_call: TRBV20-1
cdr3_aa: CSARGGGRAYEQYF

j_call: TRBJ2-4
v_call: TRBV20-1
cdr3_aa: CSAPSAGGPDIQYF

j_call: TRBJ2-7
v_call: TRBV7-2
cdr3_aa: CASSLGLPGQGGDEQYF

j_call: TRBJ2-1
v_call: TRBV9
cdr3_aa: CASSRGEYNEQFF

j_call: TRBJ2-1
v_call: TRBV7-4
cdr3_aa: CASSLVPGQDYNEQFF

j_call: TRBJ2-1
v_call: TRBV10-2
cdr3_aa: CASTVMRDGEQFF

j_call: TRBJ2-7
v_call: TRBV7-2
cdr3_aa: CASSLLGTSTIHEQYF

j_call: TRBJ1-2
v_call: TRBV27
cdr3_aa: CASSGQGVSGYTF

j_call: TRBJ2-3
v_call: TRBV6-2/TRBV6-3
cdr3_aa: CASSSPSGVGTDTQYF

j_call: TRBJ2-2
v_call: TRBV20-1
cdr3_aa: CSAGENTGELFF

j_call: TRBJ2-3
v_call: TRBV7-9
cdr3_aa: CASSEGTGSADTQYF

j_call: TRBJ2-1
v_call: TRBV5-1
cdr3_aa: CASSLGTGLAGGHNEQFF

j_call: TRBJ2-3
v_call: TRBV11-1
cdr3_aa: CASSRDLWSGADTDTQYF

j_call: TRBJ2-1
v_call: TRBV5-5
cdr3_aa: CASSLQQGRYNEQFF

j_call: TRBJ2-1
v_call: TRBV7-2
cdr3_aa: CAVASGGSEQFF

j_call: TRBJ2-5
v_call: TRBV15
cdr3_aa: CATSRGGSGTQYF

j_call: TRBJ2-1
v_call: TRBV7-2
cdr3_aa: CASSPGGGNEQFF

j_call: TRBJ2-3
v_call: TRBV29-1
cdr3_aa: CSVGSGDTQYF

j_call: TRBJ2-2
v_call: TRBV7-7
cdr3_aa: CASSPGALNTGELFF

j_call: TRBJ2-7
v_call: TRBV6-2/TRBV6-3
cdr3_aa: CASTREGASYEQYF

j_call: TRBJ2-3
v_call: TRBV20-1
cdr3_aa: CSARDQNSHTQYF

j_call: TRBJ1-5
v_call: TRBV7-2
cdr3_aa: CASSFDRNQPQHF